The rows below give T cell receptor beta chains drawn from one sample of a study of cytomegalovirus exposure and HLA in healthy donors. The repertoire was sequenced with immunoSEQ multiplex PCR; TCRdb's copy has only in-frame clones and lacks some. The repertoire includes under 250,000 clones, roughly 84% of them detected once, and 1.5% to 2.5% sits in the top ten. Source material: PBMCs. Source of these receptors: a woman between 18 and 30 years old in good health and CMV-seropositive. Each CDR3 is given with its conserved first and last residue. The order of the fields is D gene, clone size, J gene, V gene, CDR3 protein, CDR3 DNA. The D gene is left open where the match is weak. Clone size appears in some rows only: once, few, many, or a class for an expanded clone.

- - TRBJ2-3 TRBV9 CASGADEADTQYF TGTGCCAGCGGAGCAGACGAGGCAGATACGCAGTATTTT
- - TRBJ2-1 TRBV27 CASSLASSYNEQFF TGTGCCAGCAGTTTAGCCAGTTCCTACAATGAGCAGTTCTTC
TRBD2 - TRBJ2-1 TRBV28 CASSAGLAGVYFYNEQFF TGTGCCAGCAGTGCCGGACTAGCGGGAGTCTATTTTTACAATGAGCAGTTCTTC
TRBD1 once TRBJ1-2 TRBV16 CASSRAAGGASYGYTF TGTGCCAGCAGCCGAGCAGCAGGGGGCGCATCCTATGGCTACACCTTC
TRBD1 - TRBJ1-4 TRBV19 CASRETGRNEKLFF TGTGCCAGTAGAGAGACAGGGCGTAATGAAAAACTGTTTTTT
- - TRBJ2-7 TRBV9 CASSVSGGASYEQYF TGTGCCAGCAGCGTATCGGGGGGCGCCTCCTACGAGCAGTACTTC
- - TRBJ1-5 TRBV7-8 CASSSLAARRQPQHF TGTGCCAGCAGCTCTTTGGCAGCCCGGAGGCAGCCCCAGCATTTT
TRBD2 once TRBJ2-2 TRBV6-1 CASSGTSGRANTGELFF TGTGCCAGCAGTGGGACTAGCGGGAGGGCCAACACCGGGGAGCTGTTTTTT
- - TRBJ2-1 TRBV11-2 CASSSHGTFNEQFF TGTGCCAGCAGCTCTCACGGGACTTTCAATGAGCAGTTCTTC
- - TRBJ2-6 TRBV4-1 CASSQGNSASGANVLTF TGCGCCAGCAGCCAAGGGAATAGCGCCTCTGGGGCCAACGTCCTGACTTTC
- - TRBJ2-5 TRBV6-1 CASRFLGAGETQYF TGTGCCAGCAGATTTCTTGGGGCGGGGGAGACCCAGTACTTC
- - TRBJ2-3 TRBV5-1 CASSSQSGFPDTQYF TGCGCCAGCAGCTCCCAATCAGGGTTCCCAGATACGCAGTATTTT
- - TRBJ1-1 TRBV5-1 CASSPGFTEAFF TGCGCCAGCAGCCCGGGGTTCACTGAAGCTTTCTTT
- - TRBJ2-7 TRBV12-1 CASSHIPGTGVPYEQYF TGTGCCAGCAGCCATATCCCCGGGACAGGGGTTCCCTACGAGCAGTACTTC
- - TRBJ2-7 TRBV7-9 CASSHTPLEQYF TGTGCCAGCAGCCACACCCCCCTCGAGCAGTACTTC
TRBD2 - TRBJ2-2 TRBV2 CASSEGLAGGLTGELFF TGTGCCAGCAGTGAAGGATTAGCGGGAGGTCTCACCGGGGAGCTGTTTTTT
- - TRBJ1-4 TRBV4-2 CAVGGVRINEKLFF TGTGCCGTAGGGGGGGTGAGGATAAATGAAAAACTGTTTTTT
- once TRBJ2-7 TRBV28 CASSSLTGYEQYF TGTGCCAGCAGTTCTCTCACTGGTTACGAGCAGTACTTC
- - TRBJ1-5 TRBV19 CASNPGGNQPQHF TGTGCCAGTAATCCCGGGGGAAATCAGCCCCAGCATTTT
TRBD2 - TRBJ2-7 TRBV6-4 CASSWTSGYEQYF TGTGCCAGCAGTTGGACTAGCGGCTACGAGCAGTACTTC
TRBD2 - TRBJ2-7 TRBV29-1 CSVGLANSYEQYF TGCAGCGTCGGACTAGCCAATTCCTACGAGCAGTACTTC
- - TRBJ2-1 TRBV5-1 CASSFGLISSYNEQFF TGCGCCAGCAGCTTTGGGCTGATCAGCTCCTACAATGAGCAGTTCTTC
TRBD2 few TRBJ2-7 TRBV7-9 CASSSGTSGLSYEQYF TGTGCCAGCAGCTCCGGGACTAGCGGACTGTCCTACGAGCAGTACTTC
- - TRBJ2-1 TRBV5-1 CASTGLRVNEQFF TGCGCCAGCACCGGACTAAGGGTAAATGAGCAGTTCTTC
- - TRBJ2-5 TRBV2 CASSLTSWETQYF TGTGCCAGCAGTTTAACTAGCTGGGAGACCCAGTACTTC
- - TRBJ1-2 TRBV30 CAWSTAPSTPEQSNYGYTF TGTGCCTGGAGTACGGCGCCAAGTACCCCGGAACAGTCAAACTATGGCTACACCTTC
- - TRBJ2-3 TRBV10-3 CAISSGVTDTQYF TGTGCCATCAGCTCAGGGGTCACAGATACGCAGTATTTT
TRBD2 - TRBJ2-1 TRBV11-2 CASSLVGAGGGNEQFF TGTGCCAGCAGCTTAGTCGGAGCGGGGGGGGGCAATGAGCAGTTCTTC
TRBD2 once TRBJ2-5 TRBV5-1 CASSLRLAGIQETQYF TGCGCCAGCAGCTTGAGACTAGCGGGGATACAAGAGACCCAGTACTTC
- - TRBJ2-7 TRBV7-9 CASSRWWRNYEQYF TGTGCCAGCAGCCGGTGGTGGCGGAACTACGAGCAGTACTTC
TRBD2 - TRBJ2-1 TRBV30 CASLGTSGRFTKFF TGTGCCTCCCTAGGGACTAGCGGGAGGTTTACGAAGTTCTTC
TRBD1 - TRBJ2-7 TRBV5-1 CASSMTGGSESEQYF TGCGCCAGCAGCATGACAGGGGGCAGTGAGAGCGAGCAGTACTTC
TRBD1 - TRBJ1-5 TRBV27 CASSPMGQFSNQPQHF TGTGCCAGCAGCCCTATGGGACAGTTTAGCAATCAGCCCCAGCATTTT
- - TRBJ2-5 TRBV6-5 CASSYSLDIGTQYF TGTGCCAGCAGTTACTCGTTGGACATCGGGACCCAGTACTTC
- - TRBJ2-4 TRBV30 CAWSIRTVLAKNIQYF TGTGCCTGGAGTATTCGGACAGTGCTAGCCAAAAACATTCAGTACTTC
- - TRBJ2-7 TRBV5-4 CASSLPGTAFYEQYF TGTGCCAGCAGCCTACCCGGGACTGCATTCTACGAGCAGTACTTC
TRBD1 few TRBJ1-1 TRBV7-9 CASSLTGGTEAFF TGTGCCAGCAGCCTGACAGGGGGCACTGAAGCTTTCTTT
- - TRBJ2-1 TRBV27 CASSLRSGRNEQFF TGTGCCAGCAGTTTGCGAAGCGGACGCAATGAGCAGTTCTTC
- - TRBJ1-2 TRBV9 CASSVDIGVEGYTF TGTGCCAGCAGCGTAGATATCGGGGTGGAAGGCTACACCTTC
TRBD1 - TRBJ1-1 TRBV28 CASSEGTGEGAEAFF TGTGCCAGCAGTGAAGGGACAGGGGAAGGGGCTGAAGCTTTCTTT
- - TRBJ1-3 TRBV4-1 CASSQVGGNTIYF TGCGCCAGCAGCCAAGTCGGTGGAAACACCATATATTTT
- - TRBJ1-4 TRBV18 CASGTPTSNEKLFF TGTGCCAGCGGGACACCCACCTCTAATGAAAAACTGTTTTTT
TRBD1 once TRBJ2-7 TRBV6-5 CASRPGTGGSEQYF TGTGCCAGCAGGCCCGGGACAGGGGGCTCCGAGCAGTACTTC
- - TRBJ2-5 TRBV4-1 CASSRFWTRLQETQYF TGCGCCAGCAGCCGATTTTGGACTCGGTTACAAGAGACCCAGTACTTC
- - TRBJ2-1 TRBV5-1 CASSLKGLAGAAVNQQFF TGCGCCAGCAGCTTGAAGGGTCTGGCTGGGGCCGCGGTCAATCAGCAGTTCTTC
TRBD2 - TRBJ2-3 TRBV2 CASSGGLALQTQYF TGTGCCAGCAGTGGGGGACTAGCGCTTCAAACGCAGTATTTT
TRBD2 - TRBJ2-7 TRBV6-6 CASSYKASGTREQYF TGTGCCAGCAGTTACAAGGCTAGCGGGACAAGAGAGCAGTACTTC
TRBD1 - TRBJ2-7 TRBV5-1 CASSLARGDRGPYEQYF TGCGCCAGCAGCTTGGCCAGGGGGGACAGGGGACCCTACGAGCAGTACTTC
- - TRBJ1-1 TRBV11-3 CASSLAGAANTEAFF TGTGCCAGCAGCTTAGCAGGGGCGGCTAACACTGAAGCTTTCTTT
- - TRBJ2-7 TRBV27 CASSSQPAATYEQYF TGTGCCAGCAGCTCCCAGCCAGCGGCCACCTACGAGCAGTACTTC
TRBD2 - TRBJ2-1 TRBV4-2 CASSQPPGLAGDNEQFF TGTGCCAGCAGCCAACCCCCGGGACTAGCGGGAGACAATGAGCAGTTCTTC
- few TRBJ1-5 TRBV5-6 CASSLYGRDYSNQPQHF TGTGCCAGCAGCTTGTATGGCAGGGACTATAGCAATCAGCCCCAGCATTTT
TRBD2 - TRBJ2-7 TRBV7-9 CASSQLGLWTRTREQYF TGTGCCAGCAGTCAATTGGGGCTGTGGACTAGGACTCGCGAGCAGTACTTC
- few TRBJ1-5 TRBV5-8 CASSFVDRSNQPQHF TGTGCCAGCAGCTTTGTCGACAGGAGCAATCAGCCCCAGCATTTT
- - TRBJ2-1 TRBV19 CASSIVPITGTNEQFF TGTGCCAGTAGTATAGTGCCTATTACAGGGACCAACGAGCAGTTCTTC